The 18 T cell receptor beta chains reported below all come from one sample, sequenced in a study of long-term antiretroviral therapy in people with HIV. The run of the v3.0 immunoSEQ assay was at survey level. Repertoires were generated with immunoSEQ multiplex PCR, while TCRdb's copy carries only in-frame clones and drops some. The sample shows about 22,000 clones, 70% to 85% of them seen only once. The sequences come from unsorted PBMCs, collected 0.1 years before starting antiretroviral therapy. These receptors originate from a man aged 18 to 30 with HIV.

The rearrangement uses TRBV28 and TRBJ1-2, with D maybe TRBD1 (6 bases). The CDR3 spans 14 residues. Trimming stripped 3 bases from V and 9 bases from J, with 17 bases between. CDR1 and CDR2 from the germline V gene are MDHEN and SYDVKM. The CDR3 protein is CASSFRGRGSSYTF. CDR3 DNA: TGTGCCAGCAGTTTCAGGGGCAGGGGAAGTAGCTACACCTTC.

The gene calls are TRBV5-4 and TRBJ1-1; unclear D gene. The V and J ends lost 4 bases and 3 bases respectively, with 10 bases between them. Per germline, CDR1 SGHNT and CDR2 YYREEE (reference sequence). This CDR3 comprises 13 residues. The CDR3 region is CASSRASDTEAFF. The CDR3 bases are TGTGCCAGCAGCCGGGCCTCGGACACTGAAGCTTTCTTT.

This clone is a singleton in its sample. This chain links TRBV6-5 with TRBJ2-2; D unclear. Germline V gene data show CDR1 as MNHEY and CDR2 as SVGAGI. The CDR3 length is 12 residues. The V end lost 7 bases, the J end lost 4 bases, and 7 bases lay between the germline ends. The CDR3 protein is CASNSGTGELFF. Written as DNA, the CDR3 is TGTGCCAGCAATTCCGGCACCGGGGAGCTGTTTTTT.

The J gene is TRBJ2-7, the V gene TRBV27, with 8 bases matching TRBD1. With 5 bases clipped from V and 3 bases from J, the junction kept 3 bases outside the gene matches. Germline CDR1 and CDR2: MNHEY and SMNVEV (reference sequence). The CDR3 has 13 residues. Here the CDR3 reads CASSPGTGYEQYF. As DNA, the CDR3 is TGTGCCAGCAGTCCAGGGACAGGCTACGAGCAGTACTTC.

V is TRBV7-3 and J is TRBJ2-5, with 7 bases identical to TRBD1. This CDR3 spans 13 amino acids. The V gene's germline CDR1 is SGHTA and CDR2 FQGTGA. J was trimmed by 5 bases and V by 1 base; bases with no gene match: 1. The CDR3: CASSLIGGETQYF. CDR3 in DNA: TGTGCCAGCAGCTTAATAGGGGGCGAGACCCAGTACTTC.

The chain is built from TRBV2 and TRBJ2-5; D remains unclear. The germline V gene encodes CDR1 SNHLY and CDR2 FYNNEI. Trimming took off 3 bases at V and 5 bases at J, with 10 bases between the two ends. CDR3 size: 13 residues. The CDR3 DNA reads TGTGCCAGCAGTGAGCCCTGGGGTGAGACCCAGTACTTC. Protein product: CASSEPWGETQYF.

This clone was detected once. This sequence joins TRBV27 and TRBJ2-5; 10 nucleotides line up with TRBD1. The assigned J gene may be wrong: the sequence end matches TRBJ2-7 better. The CDR3 contains 14 residues. CDR1 is MNHEY and CDR2 is SMNVEV in the germline V gene (reference sequence). The CDR3 spells CASSSTGGAYEQYF. CDR3 nucleotide sequence: TGTGCCAGCAGTTCGACAGGGGGCGCCTACGAGCAGTACTTC.

J is TRBJ2-3 and V is TRBV28, with TRBD1 identical over 10 bases. CDR1 and CDR2 from the germline V gene are MDHEN and SYDVKM. After removal of 5 bases from V and 6 bases from J, the junction contained 8 bases not matched to a gene. This CDR3 comprises 15 residues. CDR3 nucleotides: TGTGCCAGCAGTGTGAGGACAGGGGGGGTCGATACGCAGTATTTT. Its protein is CASSVRTGGVDTQYF.

This clone is a singleton in its sample. The chain uses TRBV11-2 and TRBJ1-4; 8 bases are a match to TRBD1. V shed 2 bases, J shed 7 bases, and the junction held 3 bases outside the gene matches. Per the germline V gene, CDR1 is SGHAT and CDR2 is FQNNGV. This CDR3 has 14 residues. CDR3 nucleotides: TGTGCCAGCAGCTTACAGGGGGCAGGTGAAAAACTGTTTTTT. Protein: CASSLQGAGEKLFF. The whole variable domain, filled in from reference TRBV11-2 and TRBJ1-4, reads EAGVAQSPRYKIIEKRQSVAFWCNPISGHATLYWYQQILGQGPKLLIQFQNNGVVDDSQLPKDRFSAERLKGVDSTLKIQPAKLEDSAVYLCASSLQGAGEKLFFGSGTQLSVL.

The chain uses TRBV19 and TRBJ2-6, with 8 bases fitting TRBD2. The CDR3 length is 18 residues. The V gene's germline CDR1 is LNHDA and CDR2 SQIVND (reference sequence). J lost 0 bases, V lost 6 bases, and 10 bases had no gene match. This CDR3 is CASSPGGGRISGANVLTF. CDR3 coding DNA: TGTGCCAGTAGCCCCGGGGGGGGACGGATCTCTGGGGCCAACGTCCTGACTTTC.

The chain combines TRBV6-4 with TRBJ2-1, with 7 bases that match TRBD2. Germline V lookup: CDR1 MRHNA, CDR2 SNTAGT. CDR3 length: 15 residues. The V gene end was trimmed by 4 bases and the J gene end by 12 bases; junction bases not matched to a gene: 15. The CDR3 loop reads CASSGSWDGGSVQFF. CDR3 nucleotide sequence: TGTGCCAGCAGTGGAAGTTGGGACGGGGGGAGTGTGCAGTTCTTC.

The CDR3 DNA reads as TGTGCCAGCAGCCGGGACTTTCCGTCCTACAATGAGCAGTTCTTC. Its translation is CASSRDFPSYNEQFF. The V and J genes are TRBV7-9 and TRBJ2-1; possible D gene TRBD2, 6 bases. V was shortened by 5 bases and J by 1 base, with 12 bases between the two germline ends. Germline CDR1 and CDR2: SEHNR and FQNEAQ (reference sequence). The CDR3 is made up of 15 amino acids.

This clone was picked up a small number of times. J is TRBJ2-7 and V is TRBV7-9; D is undetermined. V was trimmed by 4 bases and J by 0 bases, leaving 10 bases between them. This CDR3 is built from 14 residues. CDR1 is SEHNR and CDR2 is FQNEAQ in the germline V gene (reference sequence). This CDR3 is CASSSGFISYEQYF. The DNA of the CDR3 is TGTGCCAGCAGCTCGGGCTTCATCTCCTACGAGCAGTACTTC.

This clone is a singleton in its sample. The chain has TRBV7-2 and TRBJ2-1; unclear D gene. This CDR3 has 16 amino acids. Trimming took off 4 bases at V and 0 bases at J, with 13 bases between the two ends. Germline V gene sequence: CDR1 SGHTA, CDR2 FQGNSA. This CDR3 reads CASSYGRPSSYNEQFF. DNA of the CDR3: TGTGCCAGCAGCTACGGACGCCCCAGCTCCTACAATGAGCAGTTCTTC.

This clone occurred once. V and J are TRBV6-6 and TRBJ2-7; tentative D call: TRBD1 (6 bases). CDR1 and CDR2 (germline): MNHNY, SVGAGI (reference sequence). The CDR3 length is 14 residues. V lost 3 bases, J lost 0 bases, and 9 bases lay in between. CDR3: CASSYQGLSYEQYF. The DNA for the CDR3 is TGTGCCAGCAGTTATCAGGGGCTCTCCTACGAGCAGTACTTC.

V is TRBV10-3 and J is TRBJ2-7, with 8 positions matching TRBD2. The CDR3 runs to 14 residues. The germline V gene encodes CDR1 ENHRY and CDR2 SYGVKD. Unmatched junction bases numbered 9, after V lost 7 bases and J lost 4 bases. The CDR3 protein is CAITPGGADYEQYF. The CDR3, as DNA: TGTGCCATCACCCCGGGGGGGGCGGATTACGAGCAGTACTTC.

V usage is TRBV14 and J usage is TRBJ1-1; D is perhaps TRBD1 (5 bases). The germline V gene has CDR1 SGHDN and CDR2 FVKESK. V was trimmed by 4 bases and J by 0 bases, leaving 6 bases between them. This CDR3 comprises 13 residues. The DNA of the CDR3 is TGTGCCAGCAGCCCACAGGTGAACACTGAAGCTTTCTTT. Translated: CASSPQVNTEAFF.

This clone has only one observation. This chain links TRBV9 with TRBJ2-7; 10 nucleotides match TRBD2. Germline CDR1 is SGDLS and CDR2 is YYNGEE. The CDR3 runs 16 residues. The V and J ends lost 0 bases and 6 bases, in that order; junction bases with no gene match: 9. In nucleotides, the CDR3 is TGTGCCAGCAGCGTAGGGGCAGCGGGGGGGCCTAGCGAGCAGTACTTC. Protein sequence: CASSVGAAGGPSEQYF.